The 30 T cell receptor beta chains below all came from one sample that was sequenced in a study of blood T cell repertoires in COVID-19 (TCRdb year 2020). Library preparation employed the immunoSEQ multiplex PCR assay. Here the immuneACCESS table is served through TCRdb, limited to in-frame sequences with V and J called. Missing clones are a known gap in these copies; in checked studies unresolved V genes cover under half, and the rest lacks a known reason. Counted in this sample were fewer than 250,000 clones; almost 85% of them appeared once. The ten most abundant clones make up 4% to 4.5% of the sample. Material: peripheral blood. Source of these receptors: a man between 45 and 60 years old with acute or convalescent COVID-19.

The V gene is TRBV6-9, the J gene TRBJ2-1; 8 nucleotides match TRBD1. The germline gives CDR1 MNHGY, CDR2 SVAAGI. This CDR3 region has 14 residues. CDR3 sequence: CAFSQGASYNEQFF. For the CDR3, the DNA is TGTGCATTCAGCCAGGGGGCCTCATACAATGAGCAGTTCTTC.

The gene calls are TRBV5-5 and TRBJ1-1; D is ambiguous. Trimming took off 4 bases at V and 4 bases at J, with 17 bases between the two ends. Per germline, CDR1 SGHKS and CDR2 YYEKEE (reference sequence). The CDR3 is made up of 15 amino acids. This chain's CDR3 is CASSTAMRLGTEAFF. The CDR3 DNA follows: TGTGCCAGCAGCACGGCAATGAGACTGGGCACTGAAGCTTTCTTT.

The chain has TRBV5-1 and TRBJ2-7, with 7 bases identical to TRBD2. The CDR3 consists of 14 residues. J was trimmed by 5 bases and V by 5 bases; bases with no gene match: 10. Germline V gene data show CDR1 as SGHRS and CDR2 as YFSETQ. The CDR3 DNA reads TGCGCCAGCAGTACCCGGGACTACGTCAACGAGCAGTACTTC. It encodes CASSTRDYVNEQYF.

The chain links TRBV9 to TRBJ2-1; the match to TRBD2 covers 7 bases. This CDR3 spans 17 amino acids. Trimming took 0 bases from V and 2 from J; bases not matched to a gene: 8. Germline V gene data show CDR1 as SGDLS and CDR2 as YYNGEE. The CDR3 region is CASSVGSTGLAYNEQFF. The DNA for the CDR3 is TGTGCCAGCAGCGTAGGTTCTACCGGACTAGCCTACAATGAGCAGTTCTTC.

The chain combines TRBV21-1 with TRBJ2-7; TRBD2 reflects the table's D call only, with no check against the DNA. TRBV21-1 is recorded as a pseudogene. The CDR3 runs 16 residues. CDR3 sequence reads: CASSQRPTSGNYEQYF. The DNA of the CDR3 is TGTGCCAGCAGCCAAAGGCCGACTAGCGGGAACTACGAGCAGTACTTC.

V gene TRBV25-1 combines with J gene TRBJ1-4; 8 nucleotides agree with TRBD1. From germline, CDR1 is MGHDK and CDR2 SYGVNS. This CDR3 region has 15 residues. Trimming removed 5 bases from V and 0 bases from J; junction bases left unmatched: 2. The CDR3: CASSPQGATNEKLFF. The CDR3 nucleotides read TGTGCCAGCAGTCCACAGGGGGCAACTAATGAAAAACTGTTTTTT.

V usage is TRBV2 and J usage is TRBJ1-2; no reliable D call. Trimming cost V 1 base and J 7 bases, with 7 bases left between them. Germline V CDR1 and CDR2: SNHLY, FYNNEI. The CDR3 contains 12 residues. The CDR3 DNA reads TGTGCCAGCAGTGAAGACAGCCCTGGCTACACCTTC. Translated: CASSEDSPGYTF. The variable domain in full, with the rest retrieved from reference TRBV2 and TRBJ1-2, is EPEVTQTPSHQVTQMGQEVILRCVPISNHLYFYWYRQILGQKVEFLVSFYNNEISEKSEIFDDQFSVERPDGSNFTLKIRSTKLEDSAMYFCASSEDSPGYTFGSGTRLTVV.

This clone turned up a few times. The chain uses TRBV5-5 and TRBJ1-6; D not certain. CDR1 and CDR2 (germline): SGHKS, YYEKEE (reference sequence). This CDR3 has 19 residues. Trimming removed 2 bases at V and 4 bases at J, with 22 bases between. CDR3 sequence (DNA): TGTGCCAGCAGCTTATCCCGGGATCCAAACGAAGTATATAATTCACCCCTCCACTTT. Translation gives CASSLSRDPNEVYNSPLHF. Supplemented by reference TRBV5-5 and TRBJ1-6, the full variable domain reads DAGVTQSPTHLIKTRGQQVTLRCSPISGHKSVSWYQQVLGQGPQFIFQYYEKEERGRGNFPDRFSARQFPNYSSELNVNALLLGDSALYLCASSLSRDPNEVYNSPLHFGNGTRLTVT.

A remark on this clone: At one end, the junction sequence differs from germline, possibly due to a read error. J is TRBJ1-4 and V is TRBV7-7, with 8 bases identical to TRBD1. The germline V gene encodes CDR1 SSHAT and CDR2 FNYEAQ (reference sequence). The CDR3 is 15 residues long. The CDR3 DNA reads as TGTGCTAGCAGTTCCGGGACAGGACTTAGAGAAAAACTGTTTTTT. Its translation is CASSSGTGLREKLFF. Looking up the rest from reference TRBV7-7 and TRBJ1-4 gives the full variable domain: GAGVSQSPRYKVTKRGQDVTLRCDPISSHATLYWYQQALGQGPEFLTYFNYEAQPDKSGLPSDRFSAERPEGSISTLTIQRTEQRDSAMYRCASSSGTGLREKLFFGSGTQLSVL.

Here the CDR3 reads CSGTENYGYTF. CDR3 nucleotide sequence: TGCAGTGGCACAGAAAATTATGGCTACACCTTC. V usage is TRBV20-1 and J usage is TRBJ1-2; D unresolved. The V end was cut by 7 bases, the J end by 5 bases, with 11 bases between. Germline CDR1 is DFQATT and CDR2 is SNEGSKA (reference sequence). This CDR3 spans 11 amino acids.

The chain combines TRBV30 with TRBJ1-2; 10 positions agree with TRBD1. CDR1 is GTSNPN and CDR2 is SVGIG in the germline V gene (reference sequence). The CDR3 consists of 18 residues. Trimming removed 4 bases from V and 2 bases from J; junction bases left unmatched: 16. The CDR3 spells CAWTPRSPDRGRNYGYTF. Here the CDR3 DNA reads TGTGCCTGGACCCCAAGGTCCCCAGACAGGGGGCGGAACTATGGCTACACCTTC.

The chain uses TRBV11-3 and TRBJ2-2; 12 nucleotides line up with TRBD2. J was trimmed by 5 bases and V by 0 bases; bases with no gene match: 7. The CDR3 is 18 amino acids. Looked up from germline, CDR1 is SGHNT and CDR2 is YENEEA. The CDR3 here is CASSLDAGLAGRTGELFF. CDR3 nucleotides: TGTGCCAGCAGCTTAGACGCCGGACTAGCGGGAAGAACCGGGGAGCTGTTTTTT.

The rearrangement uses TRBV9 and TRBJ2-1; 10 bases agree with TRBD2. Germline V lookup: CDR1 SGDLS, CDR2 YYNGEE. Trimming cost V 4 bases and J 13 bases; bases outside gene matches: 11. The CDR3 contains 14 residues. Written as DNA, the CDR3 is TGTGCCAGCAGCACCTGGACTAGCGGCCTCCCCCAGTTCTTC. It yields the protein CASSTWTSGLPQFF. Variable domain in full (rest from reference TRBV9 and TRBJ2-1): DSGVTQTPKHLITATGQRVTLRCSPRSGDLSVYWYQQSLDQGLQFLIQYYNGEERAKGNILERFSAQQFPDLHSELNLSSLELGDSALYFCASSTWTSGLPQFFGPGTRLTVL.

The chain has TRBV14 and TRBJ2-7, with 8 bases identical to TRBD1. The junction had 3 bases not matched to a gene; V was cut back by 2 bases and J by 0 bases. Germline assignment: CDR1 SGHDN and CDR2 FVKESK. The CDR3 is 15 amino acids. The CDR3 coding sequence is TGTGCCAGCAGCCAATGGGACAGGAGCTCCTACGAGCAGTACTTC. Translation gives CASSQWDRSSYEQYF.

The rearrangement uses TRBV27 and TRBJ2-7; 10 bases line up with TRBD2. V shed 2 bases, J shed 5 bases, and the junction held 9 bases outside the gene matches. The CDR3 runs to 16 residues. Germline V lookup: CDR1 MNHEY, CDR2 SMNVEV (reference sequence). Here the CDR3 reads CASSLLSAGGPHEQYF. CDR3 coding DNA: TGTGCCAGCAGTTTACTTTCAGCGGGGGGGCCCCACGAGCAGTACTTC.

This clone was seen once. V usage is TRBV3-1 (or the pseudogene TRBV3-2) and J usage is TRBJ1-2; 9 nucleotides align to TRBD1. Trimming removed 0 bases from V and 8 bases from J; junction bases left unmatched: 10. Germline-derived CDR1 and CDR2 are LGHDT and YNNKEL (reference sequence). CDR3 size: 16 residues. The CDR3, as DNA: TGTGCCAGCAGCCAAGATACGGGTGGGACAGGGAGGGGCTACACCTTC. Translated: CASSQDTGGTGRGYTF.

This chain links TRBV6-2 or TRBV6-3 with TRBJ1-3, with unresolved D. The CDR3 runs 14 residues. The germline gives CDR1 MNHEY, CDR2 SVGEGT. V was trimmed by 5 bases and J by 0 bases, leaving 8 bases between them. CDR3 sequence (DNA): TGTGCCAGCAGTGCCACGCGCTCTGGAAACACCATATATTTT. Amino acids: CASSATRSGNTIYF.

The chain has TRBV11-3 and TRBJ2-7, with a possible D match to TRBD2 (6 bases). With 1 base removed from V and 2 bases from J, the gap between germline ends came to 9 bases. The CDR3 runs 14 residues. Germline CDR1 reads SGHNT; CDR2 reads YENEEA. The CDR3 loop is CASSLVQRAYEQYF. CDR3 DNA sequence: TGTGCCAGCAGCTTAGTTCAGCGGGCCTACGAGCAGTACTTC.

The J gene is TRBJ2-3, the V gene TRBV14; 10 positions agree with TRBD1. V shed 8 bases and J 2 bases; nucleotides not matched to a gene: 1. Per the germline V gene, CDR1 is SGHDN and CDR2 is FVKESK. The CDR3 runs 13 residues. DNA for the CDR3: TGTGCCAGCGGGACAGGGGTCACAGATACGCAGTATTTT. It translates to CASGTGVTDTQYF.

Only one count was recorded for this clone. The genes are TRBV19 and TRBJ1-5, with unresolved D. Looked up from germline, CDR1 is LNHDA and CDR2 is SQIVND (reference sequence). This CDR3 comprises 15 residues. With 5 bases removed from V and 0 bases from J, the gap between germline ends came to 11 bases. CDR3 loop: CASSLRAGSNQPQHF. In nucleotides, the CDR3 is TGTGCCAGTAGTTTGAGGGCCGGTAGCAATCAGCCCCAGCATTTT.

The chain combines TRBV12-3 or TRBV12-4 with TRBJ2-7; TRBD1 might be the D (5 bases). V lost 5 bases to trimming and J lost 7 bases, with 12 bases between them. There are 12 residues in the CDR3. Here the CDR3 DNA reads TGTGCCAGCAGTATAAGGGGATGGGAGCAGTACTTC. Its protein product is CASSIRGWEQYF.

This chain links TRBV18 with TRBJ1-2; 7 positions match TRBD1. Per the germline V gene, CDR1 is KGHSH and CDR2 is LQKENI. The CDR3 contains 13 residues. V dropped 2 bases and J dropped 5; count of bases not matched to a gene: 2. The CDR3 bases are TGTGCCAGCTCACCAGACAGGGCGTATGGCTACACCTTC. Residues: CASSPDRAYGYTF.

The chain is built from TRBV2 and TRBJ2-1; D gene ambiguous. Germline V CDR1 and CDR2: SNHLY, FYNNEI. This CDR3 is 11 amino acids long. Trimming removed 7 bases from V and 7 bases from J, with 8 bases in between. DNA of the CDR3: TGTGCCAGCACCCCCGGGAATGAGCAGTTCTTC. Encoded protein: CASTPGNEQFF.

This CDR3 reads CASSPGTASSYEQYF. The CDR3 region has the DNA TGTGCCAGCTCACCAGGGACAGCGTCTTCCTACGAGCAGTACTTC. The genes are TRBV18 and TRBJ2-7; 7 bases fit TRBD1. This CDR3 is 15 amino acids long. Germline V gene sequence: CDR1 KGHSH, CDR2 LQKENI. After removal of 2 bases from V and 1 base from J, the junction contained 5 bases not matched to a gene.

The CDR3 nucleotides read TGTGCCAGCAGCCCCGCAGGGGGAGGTAGTGAAAAACTGTTTTTT. It is translated as CASSPAGGGSEKLFF. The chain couples TRBV7-8 to TRBJ1-4; 7 nucleotides align to TRBD1. Trimming cost V 5 bases and J 7 bases; bases outside gene matches: 10. The germline V gene has CDR1 SGHVS and CDR2 FQNEAQ. The CDR3 runs 15 residues.

This chain uses TRBV10-3 with TRBJ1-3; possible D gene TRBD1, 5 bases. The CDR3 spans 14 residues. CDR1 is ENHRY and CDR2 is SYGVKD in the germline V gene. V was trimmed by 3 bases and J by 2 bases, leaving 8 bases between them. CDR3 sequence: CAISDGRAGNTIYF. The CDR3 DNA reads as TGTGCCATCAGTGATGGCAGGGCTGGAAACACCATATATTTT.

CDR3 sequence (DNA): TGTGCCAGCAGCTTTTGGTCAGGTGCGGGGGAGACCCAGTACTTC. Its translation is CASSFWSGAGETQYF. The chain carries TRBV7-9 and TRBJ2-5; D is perhaps TRBD2 (6 bases). The germline CDR1 and CDR2 sequences are SEHNR and FQNEAQ (reference sequence). The CDR3 has 15 residues. V lost 3 bases to trimming and J lost 5 bases, with 16 bases between them.

The J gene is TRBJ2-6, the V gene TRBV9; D gene uncertain. Per germline, CDR1 SGDLS and CDR2 YYNGEE. The V end lost 2 bases, the J end lost 0 bases, and 6 bases lay between the germline ends. The CDR3 loop spans 15 amino acids. CDR3 in DNA: TGTGCCAGCAGCGTCCCTAACTCTGGGGCCAACGTCCTGACTTTC. Protein sequence: CASSVPNSGANVLTF.

The chain carries TRBV19 and TRBJ1-1; TRBD1 matches 7 bases. This CDR3 region has 14 residues. Trimming took 8 bases from V and 2 from J; bases not matched to a gene: 8. Germline V gene sequence: CDR1 LNHDA, CDR2 SQIVND (reference sequence). CDR3 amino acids: CASRDSQINTEAFF. The CDR3, as DNA: TGTGCCAGTCGGGACAGCCAAATCAACACTGAAGCTTTCTTT.

The chain combines TRBV2 with TRBJ1-5; TRBD1 matches at 9 bases. The CDR3 consists of 13 residues. Germline trimming cut 11 bases from V and 5 bases from J; bases unmatched to any gene: 7. CDR1 SNHLY and CDR2 FYNNEI come from the germline V gene. In DNA, the CDR3 is TGTGCCGCCCAGACAGGGGGTGATCAGCCCCAGCATTTT. Its translation: CAAQTGGDQPQHF.